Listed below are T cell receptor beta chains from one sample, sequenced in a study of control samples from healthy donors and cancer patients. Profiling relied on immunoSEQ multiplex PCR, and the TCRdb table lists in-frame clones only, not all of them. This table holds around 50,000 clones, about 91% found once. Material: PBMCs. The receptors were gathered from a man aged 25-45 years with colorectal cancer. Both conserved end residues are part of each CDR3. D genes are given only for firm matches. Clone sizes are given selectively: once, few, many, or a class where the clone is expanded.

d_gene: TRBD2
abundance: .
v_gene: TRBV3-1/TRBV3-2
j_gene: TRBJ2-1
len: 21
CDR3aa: CASSPQPGASGGAGSYNEQFF
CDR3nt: TGTGCCAGCAGCCCTCAACCAGGGGCTAGCGGGGGGGCGGGCTCCTACAATGAGCAGTTCTTC

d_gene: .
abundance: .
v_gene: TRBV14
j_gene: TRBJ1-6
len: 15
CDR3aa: CASSLRQGGGSPLHF
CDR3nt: TGTGCCAGCAGCCTCCGGCAGGGAGGGGGTTCACCCCTCCACTTT

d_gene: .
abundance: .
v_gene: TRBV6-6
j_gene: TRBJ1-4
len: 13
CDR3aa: CASSYEPLEKLFF
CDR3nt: TGTGCCAGCAGTTACGAGCCCTTGGAAAAACTGTTTTTT

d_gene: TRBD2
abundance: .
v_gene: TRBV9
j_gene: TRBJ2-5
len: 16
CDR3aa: CASSVLAGGRQETQYF
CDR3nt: TGTGCCAGCAGCGTACTAGCGGGGGGCCGTCAAGAGACCCAGTACTTC

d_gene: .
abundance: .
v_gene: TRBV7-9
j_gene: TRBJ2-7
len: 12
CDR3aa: CASNGMSYEQYF
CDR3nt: TGTGCCAGCAACGGGATGTCCTACGAGCAGTACTTC

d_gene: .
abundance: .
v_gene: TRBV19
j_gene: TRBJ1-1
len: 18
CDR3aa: CASSIIPGYDRVNTEAFF
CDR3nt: TGTGCCAGTAGTATAATACCCGGGTACGATAGAGTGAACACTGAAGCTTTCTTT

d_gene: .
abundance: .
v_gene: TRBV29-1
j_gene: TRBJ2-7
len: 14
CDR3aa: CSVEDPTGLYEQYF
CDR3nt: TGCAGCGTTGAAGATCCCACAGGGCTGTACGAGCAGTACTTC

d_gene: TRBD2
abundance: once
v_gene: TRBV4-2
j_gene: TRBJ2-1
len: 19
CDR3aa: CASSQVTSGGVSSYNEQFF
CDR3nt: TGTGCCAGCAGCCAAGTGACTAGCGGGGGAGTCAGTTCCTACAATGAGCAGTTCTTC

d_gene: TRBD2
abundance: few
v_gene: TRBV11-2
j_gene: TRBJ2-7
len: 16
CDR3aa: CASSSTGLAGGYEQYF
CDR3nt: TGTGCCAGCAGCTCAACCGGACTAGCGGGGGGCTACGAGCAGTACTTC

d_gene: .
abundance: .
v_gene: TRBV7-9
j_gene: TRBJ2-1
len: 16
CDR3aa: CASSTSRGFGYNEQFF
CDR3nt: TGTGCCAGCTCCACAAGTCGGGGCTTCGGCTACAATGAGCAGTTCTTC

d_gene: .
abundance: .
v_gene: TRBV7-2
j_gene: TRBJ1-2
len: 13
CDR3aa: CASSLVLGDGYTF
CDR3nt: TGTGCCAGCAGCTTAGTCTTAGGGGACGGCTACACCTTC

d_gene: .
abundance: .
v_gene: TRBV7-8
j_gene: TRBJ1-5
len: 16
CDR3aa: CASSLVARGGNQPQHF
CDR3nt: TGTGCCAGCAGCTTAGTGGCGCGTGGGGGCAATCAGCCCCAGCATTTT

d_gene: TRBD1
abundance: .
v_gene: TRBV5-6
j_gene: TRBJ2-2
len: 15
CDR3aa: CASSLYDRVTGELFF
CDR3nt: TGTGCCAGCAGCCTCTACGACAGGGTCACCGGGGAGCTGTTTTTT

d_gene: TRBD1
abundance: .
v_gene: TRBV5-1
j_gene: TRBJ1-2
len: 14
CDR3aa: CASSLSGQLGGYTF
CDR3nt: TGCGCCAGCAGCTTGTCGGGACAGCTAGGGGGCTACACCTTC

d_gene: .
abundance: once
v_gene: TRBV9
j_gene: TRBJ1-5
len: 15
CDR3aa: CASSAGPLSNQPQHF
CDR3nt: TGTGCCAGCAGCGCCGGTCCTCTTAGCAATCAGCCCCAGCATTTT

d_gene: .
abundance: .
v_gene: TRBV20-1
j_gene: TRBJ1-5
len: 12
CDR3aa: CSASKGIQPQHF
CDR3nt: TGCAGTGCTAGTAAAGGTATTCAGCCCCAGCATTTT

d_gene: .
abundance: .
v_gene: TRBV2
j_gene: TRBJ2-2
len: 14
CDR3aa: CASIQGKDTGELFF
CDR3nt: TGTGCCAGCATTCAGGGAAAGGACACCGGGGAGCTGTTTTTT

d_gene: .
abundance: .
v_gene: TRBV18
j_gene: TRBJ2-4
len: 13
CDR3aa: CASSPRGADIQYF
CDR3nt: TGTGCCAGCTCACCACGCGGGGCAGACATTCAGTACTTC

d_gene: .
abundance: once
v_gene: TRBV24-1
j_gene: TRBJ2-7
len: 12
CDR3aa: CATSDLGYEQYF
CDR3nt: TGTGCCACCAGTGATTTGGGGTACGAGCAGTACTTC

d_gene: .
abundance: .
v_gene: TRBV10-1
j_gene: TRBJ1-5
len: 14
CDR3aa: CASSESGVTQPQHF
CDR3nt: TGCGCCAGCAGTGAGTCTGGGGTTACTCAGCCCCAGCATTTT

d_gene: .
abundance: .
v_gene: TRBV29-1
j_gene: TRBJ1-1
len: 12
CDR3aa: CSATGSVTEAFF
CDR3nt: TGCAGCGCAACAGGGTCGGTGACTGAAGCTTTCTTT

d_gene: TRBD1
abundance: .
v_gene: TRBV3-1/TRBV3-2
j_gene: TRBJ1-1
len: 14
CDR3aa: CASSQRDRDTEAFF
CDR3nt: TGTGCCAGCAGCCAAAGGGACAGGGACACTGAAGCTTTCTTT

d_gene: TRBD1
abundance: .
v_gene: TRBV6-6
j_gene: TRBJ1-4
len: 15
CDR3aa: CASSGRQGVEEKLFF
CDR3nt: TGTGCCAGCAGTGGAAGACAGGGGGTAGAAGAAAAACTGTTTTTT

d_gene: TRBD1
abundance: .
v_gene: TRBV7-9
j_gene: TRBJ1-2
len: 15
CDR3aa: CASSLGTGGGYGYTF
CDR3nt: TGTGCCAGCAGCTTGGGGACAGGGGGTGGCTATGGCTACACCTTC

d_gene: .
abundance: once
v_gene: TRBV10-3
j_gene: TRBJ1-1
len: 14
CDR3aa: CAISDPDKNTEAFF
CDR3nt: TGTGCCATCAGCGACCCCGACAAGAACACTGAAGCTTTCTTT

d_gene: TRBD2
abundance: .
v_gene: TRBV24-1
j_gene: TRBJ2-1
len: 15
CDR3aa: CATSDPSGGAEEQFF
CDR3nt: TGTGCCACCAGTGACCCTAGCGGGGGGGCAGAGGAGCAGTTCTTC

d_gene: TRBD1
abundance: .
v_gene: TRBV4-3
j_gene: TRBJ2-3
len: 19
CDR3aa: CASSQEGTGRISSTDTQYF
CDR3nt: TGCGCCAGCAGCCAAGAAGGGACAGGGAGAATAAGTAGCACAGATACGCAGTATTTT

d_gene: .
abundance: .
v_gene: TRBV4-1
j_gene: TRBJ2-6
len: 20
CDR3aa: CASSQDQGREYSSGANVLTF
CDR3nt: TGCGCCAGCAGCCAAGATCAGGGCAGGGAATACAGCTCTGGGGCCAACGTCCTGACTTTC

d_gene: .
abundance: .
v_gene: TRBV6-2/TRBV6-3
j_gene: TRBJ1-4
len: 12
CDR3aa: CASSYFNEKLFF
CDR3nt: TGTGCCAGCAGTTACTTCAATGAAAAACTGTTTTTT

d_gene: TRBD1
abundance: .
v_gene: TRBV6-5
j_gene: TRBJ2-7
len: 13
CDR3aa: CASSRDRGDEQYF
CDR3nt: TGTGCCAGCAGTAGGGACAGGGGAGACGAGCAGTACTTC

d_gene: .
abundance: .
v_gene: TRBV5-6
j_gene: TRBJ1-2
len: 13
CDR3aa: CASSRTTIYGYTF
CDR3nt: TGTGCCAGCAGCCGCACAACGATCTATGGCTACACCTTC

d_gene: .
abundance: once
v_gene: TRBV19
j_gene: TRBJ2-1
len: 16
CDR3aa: CASSIGDTAGSDEQFF
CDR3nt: TGTGCCAGTAGTATAGGGGACACCGCTGGGTCCGATGAGCAGTTCTTC

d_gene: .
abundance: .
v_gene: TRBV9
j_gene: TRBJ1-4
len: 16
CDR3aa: CASSAFPGLTNEKLFF
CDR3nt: TGTGCCAGCAGCGCTTTTCCGGGACTGACTAATGAAAAACTGTTTTTT

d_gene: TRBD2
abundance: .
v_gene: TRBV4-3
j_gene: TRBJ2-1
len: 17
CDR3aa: CASSRTSGGAFMNEQFF
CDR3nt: TGCGCCAGCAGCCGAACTAGCGGGGGGGCATTCATGAATGAGCAGTTCTTC

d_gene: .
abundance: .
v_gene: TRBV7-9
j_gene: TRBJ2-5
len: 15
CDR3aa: CASSPMPGPQETQYF
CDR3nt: TGTGCCAGCAGCCCTATGCCGGGGCCCCAAGAGACCCAGTACTTC

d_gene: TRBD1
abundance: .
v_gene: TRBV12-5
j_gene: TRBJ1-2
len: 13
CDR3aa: CASGLGTVYGYTF
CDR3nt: TGTGCTAGTGGTCTAGGGACAGTTTATGGCTACACCTTC

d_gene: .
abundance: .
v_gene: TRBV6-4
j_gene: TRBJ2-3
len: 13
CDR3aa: CASSDSAVDTQYF
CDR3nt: TGTGCCAGCAGTGACTCTGCAGTAGATACGCAGTATTTT